The source of this T cell receptor (beta chain) is a study of identical twins. This clonotype has a count of ten or more. Its target is not known. From the 5' RACE reads, TCRdb called clonotypes with MiXCR, one entry per CDR3 protein. The table shows roughly 690,000 distinct CDR3 sequences, with less than 7% occurring only once. Findings and limits, study-wide: A lower insertion count was a feature of abundant cord blood beta clonotypes, with no such feature in memory repertoires.

The CDR3 has 15 amino acids. V is TRBV21-1 and J is TRBJ1-1. TRBV21-1 has pseudogene status. The sequence derives from a man between 18 and 29 years old in good health. Sequencing input: naive T cells sorted from blood. The CDR3 here is CASSKGWAGNTEAFF. The CDR3 DNA reads TGTGCCAGCAGCAAAGGCTGGGCAGGGAACACTGAAGCTTTCTTT.